These 24 T cell receptor beta chains originate from one sample sequenced in a study of cytomegalovirus exposure and HLA in healthy donors. In the PCR, 60 Vbeta and 13 Jbeta primers were used. TCRdb's copy holds only in-frame clones and misses some; the assay was immunoSEQ multiplex PCR. This table holds roughly 120,000 clones, 9% to 10% found once. Sequenced input: PBMCs. The receptor source for this set is a man aged 25-40 years in good health and CMV-seronegative.

The chain employs TRBV6-1 and TRBJ1-1; weak D call: TRBD1 (5 bases). Looked up from germline, CDR1 is MNHNS and CDR2 is SASEGT. This CDR3 comprises 15 residues. The ends were cut back, 3 bases at V and 0 bases at J, with 11 bases in the middle. CDR3 amino acids: CASSDVTAMNTEAFF. The CDR3, as DNA: TGTGCCAGCAGTGATGTGACAGCAATGAACACTGAAGCTTTCTTT.

The V call is TRBV4-2, the J call TRBJ1-2; D might be TRBD1 (6 bases). V lost 0 bases to trimming and J lost 8 bases, with 19 bases between them. This CDR3 has 16 residues. Germline V lookup: CDR1 LGHNA, CDR2 YNFKEQ. The CDR3 spells CASSQDFGDNGSGYTF. CDR3 sequence (DNA): TGTGCCAGCAGCCAAGATTTCGGGGACAATGGGAGCGGCTACACCTTC.

The gene calls are TRBV5-1 and TRBJ2-2, with TRBD1 matching over 7 bases. CDR1 and CDR2 (germline): SGHRS, YFSETQ. V shed 4 bases and J 5 bases; nucleotides not matched to a gene: 11. This CDR3 has 16 amino acids. The CDR3 DNA follows: TGCGCCAGCAGCGGGCAGGGGACAGAGGGTACCGGGGAGCTGTTTTTT. Translation gives CASSGQGTEGTGELFF.

The J gene is TRBJ2-1, the V gene TRBV19; 8 positions agree with TRBD1. J was trimmed by 8 bases and V by 5 bases; bases with no gene match: 8. Germline V lookup: CDR1 LNHDA, CDR2 SQIVND (reference sequence). There are 14 residues in the CDR3. The CDR3 loop reads CASSPRTGTDEQFF. DNA for the CDR3: TGTGCCAGTAGTCCGCGGACAGGGACGGATGAGCAGTTCTTC.

The chain is built from TRBV7-9 and TRBJ1-2, with D possibly matching TRBD1 (5 bases). The V gene's germline CDR1 is SEHNR and CDR2 FQNEAQ (reference sequence). The CDR3 consists of 15 residues. The germline V and J ends were trimmed by 4 bases and 8 bases, with 20 bases remaining between them. CDR3 DNA: TGTGCCAGCAGCTCCCGCCGGGAGGGGATGGGAGGCTACACCTTC. Translated, it gives CASSSRREGMGGYTF.

The V call is TRBV10-2, the J call TRBJ2-5; D might be TRBD2 (6 bases). Germline V gives CDR1 WSHSY, CDR2 SAAADI. V was trimmed by 0 bases and J by 5 bases, leaving 13 bases between them. This CDR3 is built from 15 residues. The CDR3 sequence: CASSESIGSGETQYF. The DNA of the CDR3 is TGCGCCAGCAGTGAGTCCATCGGGAGTGGGGAGACCCAGTACTTC.

Here the CDR3 reads CASSLVSAGGSTDTQYF. CDR3 nucleotides: TGTGCCAGCAGCTTAGTCTCTGCGGGGGGATCGACAGATACGCAGTATTTT. V usage is TRBV7-8 and J usage is TRBJ2-3; 8 bases line up with TRBD2. The V segment lost 1 base and the J segment 3 bases; nucleotides outside the gene matches: 9. The germline gives CDR1 SGHVS, CDR2 FQNEAQ. The CDR3 length is 17 residues.

Only a few counts were recorded for this clone. The J gene is TRBJ2-4, the V gene TRBV2, with D perhaps TRBD2 (5 bases). CDR3 size: 12 residues. Germline V gives CDR1 SNHLY, CDR2 FYNNEI. Trimming stripped 4 bases from V and 9 bases from J, with 10 bases between. CDR3: CASSVLGSIQYF. The CDR3 DNA sequence: TGTGCCAGCAGTGTACTAGGAAGCATTCAGTACTTC.

This clone has only a few counts. Here the CDR3 reads CASSESSGVTDTQYF. CDR3 DNA sequence: TGTGCCAGCAGTGAATCTAGCGGGGTTACAGATACGCAGTATTTT. The gene calls are TRBV2 and TRBJ2-3, with 9 bases identical to TRBD2. CDR3 length equals 15 residues. CDR1 SNHLY and CDR2 FYNNEI come from the germline V gene. V dropped 2 bases and J dropped 3; count of bases not matched to a gene: 3.

The chain carries TRBV5-8 and TRBJ2-3; D unresolved. Germline loops: CDR1 SGHTS, CDR2 YDEGEE. The CDR3 has 14 amino acids. The V end was cut by 7 bases, the J end by 2 bases, with 14 bases between. In DNA, the CDR3 is TGTGCCAGCTCGTTGGGCAGTTACACAGATACGCAGTATTTT. Translating gives CASSLGSYTDTQYF.

This clone was counted between two and nine times. The V call is TRBV7-2, the J call TRBJ1-2; TRBD1 agrees at 8 bases. V was clipped by 2 bases and J by 2 bases; unmatched bases: 4. This CDR3 has 15 residues. Germline lookup yields CDR1 SGHTA and CDR2 FQGNSA. CDR3 coding DNA: TGTGCCAGCAGCTTACTATACAGGGGGAACTATGGCTACACCTTC. Its translation is CASSLLYRGNYGYTF.

The CDR3 nucleotides read TGCGCCAGCAGCCAAGAGGGCGGGACAGGGAACACCGGGGAGCTGTTTTTT. This gives the protein CASSQEGGTGNTGELFF. V and J are TRBV4-3 and TRBJ2-2; the match to TRBD1 covers 8 bases. CDR3 length equals 17 residues. Looked up from germline, CDR1 is LGHNA and CDR2 is YSLEER. With V trimmed by 0 bases and J by 1 base, 4 bases remained unmatched.

This chain connects TRBV18 to TRBJ2-2; 9 bases match TRBD1. CDR1 is KGHSH, CDR2 LQKENI, per germline. This CDR3 comprises 15 residues. V was pared by 2 bases and J by 6 bases, with 4 bases of the junction left unmatched. The CDR3 protein is CASSPATGGAGELFF. Here the CDR3 DNA reads TGTGCCAGCTCACCAGCGACAGGGGGTGCCGGGGAGCTGTTTTTT.

This clone has only a few counts. This chain links TRBV7-6 with TRBJ2-2; 10 bases align to TRBD2. The CDR3 spans 17 residues. Germline assignment: CDR1 SGHVS and CDR2 FNYEAQ. V was pared by 1 base and J by 4 bases, with 6 bases of the junction left unmatched. CDR3 loop: CASSLGAGGPGTGELFF. DNA for the CDR3: TGTGCCAGCAGCTTAGGAGCGGGGGGGCCGGGCACCGGGGAGCTGTTTTTT.

This clone has just a few counts. The chain uses TRBV11-3 and TRBJ1-1, with 8 bases aligning to TRBD1. Germline assignment: CDR1 SGHNT and CDR2 YENEEA. The CDR3 is 15 residues long. Trimming removed 3 bases from V and 1 base from J; junction bases left unmatched: 4. Here the CDR3 DNA reads TGTGCCAGCAGCTTTACCGGGACAGGGAACACTGAAGCTTTCTTT. Amino acid sequence: CASSFTGTGNTEAFF.

This clone was detected a few times. The rearrangement uses TRBV29-1 and TRBJ1-5, with 9 bases identical to TRBD1. Germline V gene lookup returns CDR1 SQVTM and CDR2 ANQGSEA. The CDR3 runs 15 residues. V gave up 6 bases and J gave up 2 bases; unmatched junction bases: 8. The CDR3 is CSVRDRGVGNQPQHF. The CDR3 DNA reads TGCAGCGTCCGTGACAGGGGGGTCGGCAATCAGCCCCAGCATTTT.

The chain joins TRBV19 to TRBJ1-5; TRBD1 matches 7 bases. The CDR3 length is 16 residues. Looked up from germline, CDR1 is LNHDA and CDR2 is SQIVND (reference sequence). V dropped 5 bases and J dropped 4; count of bases not matched to a gene: 11. CDR3 nucleotide sequence: TGTGCCAGTAGTCCGCGACAGGGTAACCGGAATCAGCCCCAGCATTTT. Its protein product is CASSPRQGNRNQPQHF.

This clone was detected a few times. The V and J genes are TRBV29-1 and TRBJ1-1, with D unresolved. This CDR3 spans 12 amino acids. CDR1 and CDR2 (germline): SQVTM, ANQGSEA. With 7 bases removed from V and 5 bases from J, the gap between germline ends came to 14 bases. This CDR3 reads CSALEGGTEAFF. CDR3 nucleotides: TGCAGCGCCCTGGAGGGAGGGACTGAAGCTTTCTTT. Filled out from reference TRBV29-1 and TRBJ1-1, the complete variable domain reads SAVISQKPSRDICQRGTSLTIQCQVDSQVTMMFWYRQQPGQSLTLIATANQGSEATYESGFVIDKFPISRPNLTFSTLTVSNMSPEDSSIYLCSALEGGTEAFFGQGTRLTVV.

V is TRBV19 and J is TRBJ2-2; no clear D. The CDR3 loop spans 14 amino acids. V dropped 3 bases and J dropped 5 bases, with 10 bases sitting between them. Per the germline V gene, CDR1 is LNHDA and CDR2 is SQIVND (reference sequence). As DNA, the CDR3 is TGTGCCAGTAGTATTCAGCAGGTGACCGGGGAGCTGTTTTTT. Amino acid sequence: CASSIQQVTGELFF. The variable domain in full, with the rest retrieved from reference TRBV19 and TRBJ2-2, is DGGITQSPKYLFRKEGQNVTLSCEQNLNHDAMYWYRQDPGQGLRLIYYSQIVNDFQKGDIAEGYSVSREKKESFPLTVTSAQKNPTAFYLCASSIQQVTGELFFGEGSRLTVL.

This clone was found a few times. V and J are TRBV7-9 and TRBJ2-7; D possibly corresponds to TRBD2 (5 bases). CDR1 is SEHNR and CDR2 is FQNEAQ in the germline V gene (reference sequence). V was clipped by 3 bases and J by 5 bases, with 14 bases between them. CDR3 length: 14 residues. DNA for the CDR3: TGTGCCAGCAGCTTCGGCAGGACTCTACACGAGCAGTACTTC. Residues: CASSFGRTLHEQYF.

This chain uses TRBV15 with TRBJ1-4; 7 bases align to TRBD1. V lost 4 bases to trimming and J lost 2 bases; unmatched junction nucleotides: 10. CDR3 length: 17 residues. The V gene's germline CDR1 is LNHNV and CDR2 YYDKDF (reference sequence). CDR3 bases: TGTGCCACCAGCACCTTCGGCAGGGGGTCGACTAATGAAAAACTGTTTTTT. The encoded protein is CATSTFGRGSTNEKLFF.

This clone came up a few times. The chain has TRBV18 and TRBJ2-7; D unresolved. CDR3 length equals 14 residues. The V gene's germline CDR1 is KGHSH and CDR2 LQKENI. Deletions cut 2 bases from V and 0 bases from J, with 8 bases between. The CDR3 DNA reads as TGTGCCAGCTCACCATCGACTCGCTCCTACGAGCAGTACTTC. Translation: CASSPSTRSYEQYF. Full variable domain (outside the CDR3, taken from reference TRBV18 and TRBJ2-7): NAGVMQNPRHLVRRRGQEARLRCSPMKGHSHVYWYRQLPEEGLKFMVYLQKENIIDESGMPKERFSAEFPKEGPSILRIQQVVRGDSAAYFCASSPSTRSYEQYFGPGTRLTVT.

This chain joins TRBV6-6 and TRBJ2-1; 9 bases line up with TRBD2. The CDR3 totals 16 residues. Germline assignment: CDR1 MNHNY and CDR2 SVGAGI (reference sequence). V gave up 6 bases and J gave up 0 bases; unmatched junction bases: 6. CDR3 in amino acids: CASRTHSGGSYNEQFF. The CDR3 coding sequence is TGTGCCAGCAGAACCCATAGCGGGGGCTCCTACAATGAGCAGTTCTTC.

The V and J genes are TRBV2 and TRBJ1-4, with TRBD1 identical over 10 bases. Germline lookup yields CDR1 SNHLY and CDR2 FYNNEI. The CDR3 is 15 residues long. Trimming cost V 7 bases and J 3 bases; bases outside gene matches: 5. This CDR3 reads CASKWTGGANEKLFF. In DNA form, the CDR3 reads TGTGCCAGCAAGTGGACAGGGGGGGCTAATGAAAAACTGTTTTTT.